This T cell receptor (beta chain) was obtained from a study of regulatory T cells in long-lasting Graves disease. CDR1 SSHAT and CDR2 FNYEAQ come from the germline V gene (reference sequence). This CDR3 is 13 amino acids long. Assembly of TCR beta libraries relied on iRepertoire HTBI primers together with Arm-PCR of CDR3 regions. TCRdb re-called the multiplex PCR reads with MiXCR, one entry per CDR3 protein. Of 400,000 to 500,000 distinct CDR3 sequences in the sample, roughly 21% were seen once. As for time point: persistent/refractory GD, antithyroid drugs over 5 years with positive TRAb. The TCR library was made from RNA that had been extracted from PBMCs in TRIzol. Patients met American Thyroid Association criteria for Graves' disease.

The clonotype comes from a female donor with Graves disease. Sequencing used peripheral blood mononuclear cells (PBMCs), obtained when the disease was refractory, from a patient treated with antithyroid drugs. The gene calls are TRBV7-7 and TRBJ1-6; D is ambiguous. The CDR3 protein is CASGPGGNSPLHF. The CDR3 DNA reads TGTGCTAGCGGCCCGGGCGGTAATTCACCCCTCCACTTT.